These 2 T cell receptor beta chains share one sample of origin, sequenced in a study of tumor-infiltrating lymphocytes in oesophageal squamous cell carcinoma. A single record per CDR3 protein comes from TCRdb applying MiXCR to the PCR reads. The sample lists approximately 15,000 distinct CDR3 sequences, roughly 49% occurring once. What was sequenced was esophageal tumor tissue. Source of these receptors: a male donor with esophageal squamous cell carcinoma.

A remark on this clonotype: Germline is not matched at one junction end, which may reflect a read error. This chain uses TRBV7-6 with TRBJ1-1, with 9 bases aligning to TRBD1. TRBJ2-5 matches the DNA end more closely, so the J call is doubtful. Germline loops: CDR1 SGHVS, CDR2 FNYEAQ. The CDR3 runs to 15 residues. The CDR3 spells CASSPSTGGRETQYF. CDR3 nucleotide sequence: TGTGCTAGCAGCCCGAGTACAGGGGGCCGGGAGACCCAGTACTTC.

The chain recombines TRBV7-3 with TRBJ2-5; D is tentatively TRBD1 or TRBD2 (5 bases each). The J call may be faulty, since TRBJ2-4 better matches the DNA end. The CDR3 totals 16 residues. Germline assignment: CDR1 SGHTA and CDR2 FQGTGA. The CDR3 protein is CASSLGDLGDKNIQYF. The DNA of the CDR3 is TGTGCCAGCAGCTTAGGAGATCTGGGGGACAAAAACATTCAGTACTTC.